Below, 24 T cell receptor beta chains from the same sample are listed, as sequenced in a study of blood T cell repertoires in COVID-19. Clones were read by immunoSEQ multiplex PCR, and TCRdb kept only the in-frame ones, dropping some. In the table there are some 330,000 clones, over 80% of which are singletons. The sequencing sample was made of PBMCs or T cells enriched from blood (not recorded which). The source of these receptors is a man aged 25-40 years who had recovered from COVID-19.

V and J are TRBV28 and TRBJ2-7; tentatively, D is TRBD2 (6 bases). V lost 1 base to trimming and J lost 0 bases, with 13 bases between them. The CDR3 loop spans 16 amino acids. Looked up from germline, CDR1 is MDHEN and CDR2 is SYDVKM. The CDR3 sequence: CASSLSAGPLSYEQYF. The CDR3 DNA follows: TGTGCCAGCAGTTTATCTGCGGGGCCCCTCTCCTACGAGCAGTACTTC.

The chain is built from TRBV24-1 and TRBJ2-7; D is possibly TRBD2 (7 bases). The length of the CDR3 is 14 residues. Germline CDR1 and CDR2: KGHDR and SFDVKD. Trimming removed 6 bases from V and 5 bases from J, with 16 bases in between. The CDR3 protein is CATSRTGGGDEQYF. CDR3 DNA sequence: TGTGCCACCAGTAGGACGGGGGGCGGCGACGAGCAGTACTTC.

This clone appeared a few times. The rearrangement joins TRBV27 to TRBJ2-7; possibly TRBD2 for D (5 bases). Trimming removed 5 bases from V and 3 bases from J, with 11 bases in between. From germline, CDR1 is MNHEY and CDR2 SMNVEV (reference sequence). This CDR3 contains 13 residues. The CDR3 nucleotides are TGTGCCAGCAGTATCGGGGTACGCTACGAGCAGTACTTC. Its translation is CASSIGVRYEQYF.

The V call is TRBV28, the J call TRBJ2-7; the match to TRBD1 covers 9 bases. The J segment lost 3 bases and the V segment lost 7 bases, leaving 1 base of the junction unmatched. The CDR3 length is 12 residues. The germline V gene encodes CDR1 MDHEN and CDR2 SYDVKM. The CDR3 DNA sequence: TGTGCCAGCAAGGACAGGGGCTACGAGCAGTACTTC. Protein product: CASKDRGYEQYF.

The V call is TRBV5-1, the J call TRBJ2-1; tentatively, D is TRBD1 (6 bases). Trimming removed 0 bases at V and 4 bases at J, with 14 bases between. This CDR3 has 16 residues. Germline V gene sequence: CDR1 SGHRS, CDR2 YFSETQ. The CDR3 nucleotides are TGCGCCAGCAGCTTGGATGGACAGCGAGGGTACAATGAGCAGTTCTTC. It encodes CASSLDGQRGYNEQFF.

The V and J genes are TRBV4-1 and TRBJ2-7, with D perhaps matching TRBD1 (5 bases). Germline V gene lookup returns CDR1 MGHRA and CDR2 YSYEKL. This CDR3 spans 13 amino acids. V dropped 5 bases and J dropped 5 bases, with 13 bases sitting between them. The CDR3, as DNA: TGCGCCAGCAGCAATCAGGGTAACGACGAGCAGTACTTC. Encoded protein: CASSNQGNDEQYF.

V and J are TRBV30 and TRBJ1-2; the match to TRBD1 covers 7 bases. CDR3 length equals 12 residues. V was clipped by 5 bases and J by 6 bases; unmatched bases: 6. Germline values: CDR1 GTSNPN, CDR2 SVGIG (reference sequence). CDR3 protein: CAWAPTGNGYTF. The CDR3 coding sequence is TGTGCCTGGGCCCCGACAGGGAATGGCTACACCTTC.

There are a few counts of this clone. Other DNA sequences of this sample code for an identical CDR3. This rearrangement joins TRBV28 to TRBJ2-5; a possible D gene is TRBD2 (5 bases). CDR3 size: 10 residues. Germline V gene sequence: CDR1 MDHEN, CDR2 SYDVKM. V lost 8 bases and J lost 5, with 6 bases in between. The CDR3 DNA sequence: TGTGCCAGCTCGGGGGAGACCCAGTACTTC. Translating it yields CASSGETQYF.

The V and J genes are TRBV19 and TRBJ2-3; 7 bases fit TRBD2. There are 16 residues in the CDR3. CDR1 is LNHDA, CDR2 SQIVND, per germline (reference sequence). Trimming removed 5 bases from V and 0 bases from J; junction bases left unmatched: 8. CDR3 residues: CASSLQLAASTDTQYF. CDR3 DNA: TGTGCCAGTAGTTTGCAGCTAGCGGCTAGCACAGATACGCAGTATTTT.

V gene TRBV28 combines with J gene TRBJ1-5, with D unresolved. The CDR3 consists of 15 residues. Germline values: CDR1 MDHEN, CDR2 SYDVKM. The V and J ends lost 3 bases and 3 bases respectively, with 12 bases between them. CDR3 DNA: TGTGCCAGCAGTTTTATTGTCGGGGACAATCAGCCCCAGCATTTT. Translating it yields CASSFIVGDNQPQHF. Together with reference TRBV28 and TRBJ1-5, the CDR3 gives the full variable domain: DVKVTQSSRYLVKRTGEKVFLECVQDMDHENMFWYRQDPGLGLRLIYFSYDVKMKEKGDIPEGYSVSREKKERFSLILESASTNQTSMYLCASSFIVGDNQPQHFGDGTRLSIL.

This clone was recorded once. The chain employs TRBV5-4 and TRBJ2-2, with D tentatively TRBD1 (6 bases). V was cut by 4 bases and J by 6 bases, with 16 bases left in between. The CDR3 has 15 amino acids. Germline V lookup: CDR1 SGHNT, CDR2 YYREEE (reference sequence). CDR3 nucleotide sequence: TGTGCCAGCAGCACCCAACAGGGAAGGGCCGGGGAGCTGTTTTTT. Its protein product is CASSTQQGRAGELFF.

This clone was recorded only once. V gene TRBV5-8 combines with J gene TRBJ1-6; no reliable D call. The CDR3 length is 17 residues. CDR1 and CDR2 from the germline V gene are SGHTS and YDEGEE. Trimming stripped 0 bases from V and 7 bases from J, with 17 bases between. The CDR3 loop is CASSLAPGPSRNSPLHF. In DNA form, the CDR3 reads TGTGCCAGCAGCTTGGCGCCAGGCCCTTCCCGGAATTCACCCCTCCACTTT.

The chain links TRBV7-9 to TRBJ2-1, with TRBD2 as a possible D gene (6 bases). The CDR3 runs 15 residues. V was clipped by 6 bases and J by 5 bases, with 17 bases between them. CDR1 and CDR2 (germline): SEHNR, FQNEAQ (reference sequence). Here the CDR3 reads CASSSPGVGNNEQFF. CDR3 nucleotide sequence: TGTGCCAGCAGTTCCCCGGGGGTAGGAAACAATGAGCAGTTCTTC.

This rearrangement joins TRBV19 to TRBJ2-7; 10 bases are shared with TRBD1. V trimming: 6 bases; J trimming: 3 bases; junction bases outside the gene matches: 5. This CDR3 comprises 14 residues. CDR1 is LNHDA, CDR2 SQIVND, per germline (reference sequence). The CDR3 DNA follows: TGTGCCAGTAGGAAGGGGGACAGGGGCTACGAGCAGTACTTC. Translation: CASRKGDRGYEQYF.

V usage is TRBV7-2 and J usage is TRBJ2-3; D might be TRBD2 (7 bases). CDR1 is SGHTA, CDR2 FQGNSA, per germline. The CDR3 extends over 14 amino acids. Trimming shortened V by 0 bases and J by 7 bases, and 11 bases separated the two germline ends. In nucleotides, the CDR3 is TGTGCCAGCAGCTTAGCGGGGGGGCCAAATACGCAGTATTTT. Translating gives CASSLAGGPNTQYF.

The chain carries TRBV19 and TRBJ2-7, with 9 bases that match TRBD1. The germline V gene encodes CDR1 LNHDA and CDR2 SQIVND (reference sequence). This CDR3 has 12 residues. V shed 6 bases and J 6 bases; nucleotides not matched to a gene: 3. The CDR3 bases are TGTGCCAGTAGCCCGACAGGGGGCGAGCAGTACTTC. It specifies CASSPTGGEQYF.

This chain joins TRBV29-1 and TRBJ1-2; 11 nucleotides line up with TRBD1. The trim removed 7 bases at V and 7 bases at J, leaving 8 bases unmatched. CDR1 SQVTM and CDR2 ANQGSEA come from the germline V gene. This CDR3 contains 13 residues. The CDR3 is CSAGQGASGGYTF. Here the CDR3 DNA reads TGCAGCGCCGGACAGGGGGCATCGGGTGGCTACACCTTC.

V and J are TRBV9 and TRBJ1-3; TRBD1 is a possible D gene (5 bases). Germline V CDR1 and CDR2: SGDLS, YYNGEE. Trimming removed 3 bases at V and 0 bases at J, with 13 bases between. The CDR3 is 16 amino acids. The CDR3 is CASSEGRGPSGNTIYF. CDR3 DNA sequence: TGTGCCAGCAGCGAGGGGAGGGGCCCCTCTGGAAACACCATATATTTT.

V gene TRBV2 combines with J gene TRBJ2-7; D remains ambiguous. Trimming removed 3 bases at V and 3 bases at J, with 9 bases between. This CDR3 contains 13 residues. Per the germline V gene, CDR1 is SNHLY and CDR2 is FYNNEI. CDR3 DNA: TGTGCCAGCAGTGATTTACACCTCTACGAGCAGTACTTC. Translated, it gives CASSDLHLYEQYF.

The rearrangement uses TRBV11-2 and TRBJ1-2, with 12 nucleotides matching TRBD1. The germline V gene encodes CDR1 SGHAT and CDR2 FQNNGV. The CDR3 totals 15 residues. V was pared by 5 bases and J by 6 bases, with 7 bases of the junction left unmatched. CDR3 in amino acids: CASSTLGTGGNGYTF. CDR3 DNA sequence: TGTGCCAGCAGCACCTTAGGGACAGGGGGCAATGGCTACACCTTC.

The chain employs TRBV6-5 and TRBJ2-7; D not resolved. V gave up 6 bases and J gave up 7 bases, with 19 bases separating them. Per germline, CDR1 MNHEY and CDR2 SVGAGI. The CDR3 is 14 amino acids. CDR3 protein: CASRQSRSFGEQYF. The CDR3 region has the DNA TGTGCCAGCAGACAATCACGGTCCTTCGGGGAGCAGTACTTC.

The chain has TRBV19 and TRBJ2-5; TRBD1 matches 8 bases. Trimming removed 6 bases from V and 2 bases from J; junction bases left unmatched: 11. The CDR3 contains 16 residues. From germline, CDR1 is LNHDA and CDR2 SQIVND (reference sequence). The CDR3 reads CASRNGAGGSQETQYF. CDR3 nucleotides: TGTGCCAGTAGAAATGGGGCAGGGGGCTCACAAGAGACCCAGTACTTC. Full variable domain (rest looked up from reference TRBV19 and TRBJ2-5): DGGITQSPKYLFRKEGQNVTLSCEQNLNHDAMYWYRQDPGQGLRLIYYSQIVNDFQKGDIAEGYSVSREKKESFPLTVTSAQKNPTAFYLCASRNGAGGSQETQYFGPGTRLLVL.

This clone has only a few counts. The chain couples TRBV19 to TRBJ2-2; possibly TRBD2 for D (6 bases). The ends were cut back, 1 base at V and 0 bases at J, with 6 bases in the middle. CDR3 length: 15 residues. CDR1 and CDR2 (germline): LNHDA, SQIVND (reference sequence). The CDR3 here is CASSIGGANTGELFF. The CDR3, as DNA: TGTGCCAGTAGTATAGGCGGGGCGAACACCGGGGAGCTGTTTTTT.

A single count supports this clone. The chain couples TRBV7-9 to TRBJ1-3; a weak D match, TRBD1 (6 bases). Germline assignment: CDR1 SEHNR and CDR2 FQNEAQ (reference sequence). Trimming took off 5 bases at V and 0 bases at J, with 11 bases between the two ends. There are 15 residues in the CDR3. The CDR3 spells CASSRRGPSGNTIYF. In DNA, the CDR3 is TGTGCCAGCAGCCGGCGGGGGCCCTCTGGAAACACCATATATTTT.